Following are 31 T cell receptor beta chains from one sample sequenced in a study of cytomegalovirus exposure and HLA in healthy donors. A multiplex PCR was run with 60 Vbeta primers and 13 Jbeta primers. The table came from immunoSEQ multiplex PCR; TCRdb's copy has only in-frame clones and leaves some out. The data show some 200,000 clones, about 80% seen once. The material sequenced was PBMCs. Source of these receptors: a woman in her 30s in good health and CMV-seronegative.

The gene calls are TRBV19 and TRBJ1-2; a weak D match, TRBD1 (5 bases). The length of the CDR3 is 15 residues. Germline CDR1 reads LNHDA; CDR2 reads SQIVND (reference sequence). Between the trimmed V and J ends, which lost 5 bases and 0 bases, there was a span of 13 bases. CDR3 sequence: CASSPQGNTNYGYTF. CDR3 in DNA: TGTGCCAGTAGTCCTCAGGGAAACACTAACTATGGCTACACCTTC.

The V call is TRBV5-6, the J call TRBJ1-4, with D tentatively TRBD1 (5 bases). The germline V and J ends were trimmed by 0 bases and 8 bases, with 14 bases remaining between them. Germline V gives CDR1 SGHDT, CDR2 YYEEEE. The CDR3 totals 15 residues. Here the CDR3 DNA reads TGTGCCAGCAGCTTGGTTCTGGCAGGGCCAGAAAAACTGTTTTTT. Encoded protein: CASSLVLAGPEKLFF.

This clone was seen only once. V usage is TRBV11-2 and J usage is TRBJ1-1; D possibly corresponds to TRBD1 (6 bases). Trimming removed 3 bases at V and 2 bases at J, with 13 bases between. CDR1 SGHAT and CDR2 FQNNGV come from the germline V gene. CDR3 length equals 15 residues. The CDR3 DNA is TGTGCCAGCAGCTTCTCGACAGGATCTAACACTGAAGCTTTCTTT. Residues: CASSFSTGSNTEAFF.

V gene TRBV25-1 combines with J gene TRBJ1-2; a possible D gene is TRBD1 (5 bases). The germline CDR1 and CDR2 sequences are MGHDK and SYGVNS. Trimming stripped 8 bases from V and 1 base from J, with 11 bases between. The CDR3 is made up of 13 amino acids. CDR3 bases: TGTGCCAGCTCGCCAGGGAATAACTATGGCTACACCTTC. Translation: CASSPGNNYGYTF.

The CDR3 loop reads CASSSQGLHEKLFF. The CDR3 DNA reads as TGTGCCAGCAGCTCACAGGGGTTGCATGAAAAACTGTTTTTT. V is TRBV5-6 and J is TRBJ1-4, with 7 nucleotides matching TRBD1. V dropped 3 bases and J dropped 6; count of bases not matched to a gene: 5. Germline CDR1 SGHDT, CDR2 YYEEEE. The CDR3 covers 14 residues. The variable domain in full, with the rest retrieved from reference TRBV5-6 and TRBJ1-4, is DAGVTQSPTHLIKTRGQQVTLRCSPKSGHDTVSWYQQALGQGPQFIFQYYEEEERQRGNFPDRFSGHQFPNYSSELNVNALLLGDSALYLCASSSQGLHEKLFFGSGTQLSVL.

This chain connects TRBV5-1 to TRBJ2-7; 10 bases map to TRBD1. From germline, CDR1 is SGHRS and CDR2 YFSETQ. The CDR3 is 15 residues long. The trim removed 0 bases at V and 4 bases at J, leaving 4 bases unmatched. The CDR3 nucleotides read TGCGCCAGCAGCTTGGCCGGGACAGGGGCTTACGAGCAGTACTTC. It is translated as CASSLAGTGAYEQYF.

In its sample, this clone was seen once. CDR3 sequence reads: CASSFPGTGGDEQFF. The DNA of the CDR3 is TGCGCCAGCAGCTTCCCCGGGACAGGGGGGGATGAGCAGTTCTTC. V gene TRBV5-1 combines with J gene TRBJ2-1; 11 bases are a match to TRBD1. Germline-derived CDR1 and CDR2 are SGHRS and YFSETQ. The V gene end was trimmed by 2 bases and the J gene end by 8 bases; junction bases not matched to a gene: 6. The length of the CDR3 is 15 residues.

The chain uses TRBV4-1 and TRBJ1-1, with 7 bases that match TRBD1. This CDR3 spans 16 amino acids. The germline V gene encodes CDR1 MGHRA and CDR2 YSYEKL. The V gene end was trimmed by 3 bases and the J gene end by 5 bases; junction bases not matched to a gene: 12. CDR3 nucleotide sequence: TGCGCCAGCAGCCACCCGAGAGACAGGGTGTGGACTGAAGCTTTCTTT. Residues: CASSHPRDRVWTEAFF.

In DNA, the CDR3 is TGCGCCAGCAGCCACGGACTAGCGGGAGCTGGGGCCAACGTCCTGACTTTC. It is translated as CASSHGLAGAGANVLTF. The rearrangement joins TRBV4-1 to TRBJ2-6, with 13 positions matching TRBD2. The CDR3 is 17 residues long. CDR1 is MGHRA, CDR2 YSYEKL, per germline. J lost 2 bases, V lost 3 bases, and 1 base had no gene match.

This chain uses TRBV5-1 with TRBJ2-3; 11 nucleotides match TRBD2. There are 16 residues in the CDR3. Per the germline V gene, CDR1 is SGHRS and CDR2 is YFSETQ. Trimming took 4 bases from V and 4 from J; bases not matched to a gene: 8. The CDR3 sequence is CASSTLTSGGADTQYF. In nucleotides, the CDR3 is TGCGCCAGCAGCACATTAACTAGCGGGGGAGCAGATACGCAGTATTTT.

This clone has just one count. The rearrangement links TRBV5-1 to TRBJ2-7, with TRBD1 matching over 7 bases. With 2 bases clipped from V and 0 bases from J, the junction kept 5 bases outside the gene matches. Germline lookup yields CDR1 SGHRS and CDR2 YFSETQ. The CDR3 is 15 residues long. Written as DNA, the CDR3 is TGCGCCAGCAGCTTAGGACAGGCAAGCTCCTACGAGCAGTACTTC. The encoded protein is CASSLGQASSYEQYF.

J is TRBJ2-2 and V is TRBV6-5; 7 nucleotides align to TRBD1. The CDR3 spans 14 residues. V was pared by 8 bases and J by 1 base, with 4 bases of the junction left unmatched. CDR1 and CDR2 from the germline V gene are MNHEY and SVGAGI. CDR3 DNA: TGTGCCAGCTCTAGGGGGCAGAACACCGGGGAGCTGTTTTTT. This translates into CASSRGQNTGELFF.

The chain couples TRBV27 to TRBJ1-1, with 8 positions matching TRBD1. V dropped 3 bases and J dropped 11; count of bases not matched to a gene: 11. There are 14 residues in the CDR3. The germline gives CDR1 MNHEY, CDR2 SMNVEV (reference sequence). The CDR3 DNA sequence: TGTGCCAGCAGTTTGACAGGGGCGCTGTCGCATGCTTTCTTT. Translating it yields CASSLTGALSHAFF.

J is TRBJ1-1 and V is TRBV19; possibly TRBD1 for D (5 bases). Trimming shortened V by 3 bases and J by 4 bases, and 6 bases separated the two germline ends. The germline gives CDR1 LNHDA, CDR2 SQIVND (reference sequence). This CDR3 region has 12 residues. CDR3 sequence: CASSIRATEAFF. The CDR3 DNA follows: TGTGCCAGTAGTATCAGGGCCACTGAAGCTTTCTTT.

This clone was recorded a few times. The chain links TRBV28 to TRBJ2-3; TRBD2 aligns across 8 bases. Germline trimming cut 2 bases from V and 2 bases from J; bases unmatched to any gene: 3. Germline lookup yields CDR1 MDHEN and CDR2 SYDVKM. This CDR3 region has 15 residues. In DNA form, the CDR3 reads TGTGCCAGCAGTTTACTAGCGGGCCTCACAGATACGCAGTATTTT. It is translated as CASSLLAGLTDTQYF.

CDR3 loop: CASSLSGRAINEQYF. CDR3 nucleotide sequence: TGTGCCAGCAGCTTAAGCGGGAGGGCCATCAACGAGCAGTACTTC. The V and J genes are TRBV6-5 and TRBJ2-7; 10 bases align to TRBD2. After removal of 6 bases from V and 5 bases from J, the junction contained 10 bases not matched to a gene. This CDR3 is 15 amino acids long. Germline V gene sequence: CDR1 MNHEY, CDR2 SVGAGI.

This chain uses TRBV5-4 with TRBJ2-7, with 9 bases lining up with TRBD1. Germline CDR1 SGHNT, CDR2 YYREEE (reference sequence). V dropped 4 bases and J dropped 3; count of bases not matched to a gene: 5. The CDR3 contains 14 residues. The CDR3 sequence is CASSRQGGGYEQYF. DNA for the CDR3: TGTGCCAGCAGCCGACAGGGGGGAGGCTACGAGCAGTACTTC.

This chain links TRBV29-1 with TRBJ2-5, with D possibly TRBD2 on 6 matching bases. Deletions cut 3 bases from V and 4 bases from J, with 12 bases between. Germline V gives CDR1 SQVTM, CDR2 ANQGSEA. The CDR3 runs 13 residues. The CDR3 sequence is CSVEGWEAETQYF. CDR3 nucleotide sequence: TGCAGCGTTGAGGGGTGGGAGGCAGAGACCCAGTACTTC.

This CDR3 is CASSARAGVAADTQYF. The CDR3 nucleotides are TGTGCCAGCAGCGCCCGGGCGGGGGTCGCCGCAGATACGCAGTATTTT. The V gene is TRBV7-8, the J gene TRBJ2-3, with 7 positions matching TRBD2. The CDR3 consists of 16 residues. The J segment lost 4 bases and the V segment lost 5 bases, leaving 12 bases of the junction unmatched. Germline V gene lookup returns CDR1 SGHVS and CDR2 FQNEAQ. Based on the CDR3 plus reference TRBV7-8 and TRBJ2-3, the full variable domain is GAGVSQSPRYKVAKRGQDVALRCDPISGHVSLFWYQQALGQGPEFLTYFQNEAQLDKSGLPSDRFFAERPEGSVSTLKIQRTQQEDSAVYLCASSARAGVAADTQYFGPGTRLTVL.

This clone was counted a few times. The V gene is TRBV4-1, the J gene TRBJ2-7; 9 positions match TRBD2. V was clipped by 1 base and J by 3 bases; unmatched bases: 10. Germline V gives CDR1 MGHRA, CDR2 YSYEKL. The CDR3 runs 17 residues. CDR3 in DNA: TGCGCCAGCAGCCAAGGTCCTCAGACTAGCGGATACTACGAGCAGTACTTC. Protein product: CASSQGPQTSGYYEQYF.

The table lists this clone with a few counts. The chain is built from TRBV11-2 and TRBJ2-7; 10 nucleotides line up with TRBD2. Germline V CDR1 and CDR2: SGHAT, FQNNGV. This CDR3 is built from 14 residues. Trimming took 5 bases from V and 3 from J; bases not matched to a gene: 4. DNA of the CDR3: TGTGCCAGCAGCCCGTTAGCGGGAGGCTACGAGCAGTACTTC. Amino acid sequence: CASSPLAGGYEQYF. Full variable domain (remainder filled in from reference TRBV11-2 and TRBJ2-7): EAGVAQSPRYKIIEKRQSVAFWCNPISGHATLYWYQQILGQGPKLLIQFQNNGVVDDSQLPKDRFSAERLKGVDSTLKIQPAKLEDSAVYLCASSPLAGGYEQYFGPGTRLTVT.

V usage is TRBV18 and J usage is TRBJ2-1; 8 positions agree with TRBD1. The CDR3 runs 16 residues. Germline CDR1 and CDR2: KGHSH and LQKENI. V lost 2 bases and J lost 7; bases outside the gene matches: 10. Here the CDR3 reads CASSPGQGARVNEQFF. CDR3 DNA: TGTGCCAGCTCACCAGGACAGGGAGCGAGGGTAAATGAGCAGTTCTTC. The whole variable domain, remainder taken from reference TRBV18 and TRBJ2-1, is NAGVMQNPRHLVRRRGQEARLRCSPMKGHSHVYWYRQLPEEGLKFMVYLQKENIIDESGMPKERFSAEFPKEGPSILRIQQVVRGDSAAYFCASSPGQGARVNEQFFGPGTRLTVL.

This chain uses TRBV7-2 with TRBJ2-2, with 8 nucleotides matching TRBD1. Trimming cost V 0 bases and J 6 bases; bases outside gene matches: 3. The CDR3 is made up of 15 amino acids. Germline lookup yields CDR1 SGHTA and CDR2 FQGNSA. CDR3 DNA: TGTGCCAGCAGCTTAGCCCAGGGGGCCGCCGGGGAGCTGTTTTTT. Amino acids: CASSLAQGAAGELFF.

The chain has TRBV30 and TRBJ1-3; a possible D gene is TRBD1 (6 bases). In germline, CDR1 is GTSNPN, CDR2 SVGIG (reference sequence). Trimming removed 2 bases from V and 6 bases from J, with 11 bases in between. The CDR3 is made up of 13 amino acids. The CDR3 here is CAWSYDRLNTIYF. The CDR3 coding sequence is TGTGCCTGGAGTTACGACAGGTTAAACACCATATATTTT.

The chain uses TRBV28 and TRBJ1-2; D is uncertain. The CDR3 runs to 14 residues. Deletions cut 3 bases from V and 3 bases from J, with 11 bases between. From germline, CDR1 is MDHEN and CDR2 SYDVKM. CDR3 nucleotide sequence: TGTGCCAGCAGTTTGACAAACCGGTACTATGGCTACACCTTC. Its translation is CASSLTNRYYGYTF.

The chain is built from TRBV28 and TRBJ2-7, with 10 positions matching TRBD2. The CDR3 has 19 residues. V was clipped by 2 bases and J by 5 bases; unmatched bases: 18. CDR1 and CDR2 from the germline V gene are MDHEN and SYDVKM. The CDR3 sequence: CASSLPSLVSGRAWDEQYF. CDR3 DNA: TGTGCCAGCAGTTTACCGTCTCTAGTGAGCGGGAGGGCTTGGGACGAGCAGTACTTC.

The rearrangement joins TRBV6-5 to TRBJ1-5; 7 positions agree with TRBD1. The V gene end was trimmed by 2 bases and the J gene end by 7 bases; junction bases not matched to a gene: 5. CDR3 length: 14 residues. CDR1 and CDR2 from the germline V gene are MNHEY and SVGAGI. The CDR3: CASSYRDRDQPQHF. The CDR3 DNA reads TGTGCCAGCAGTTACAGGGACAGAGACCAGCCCCAGCATTTT.

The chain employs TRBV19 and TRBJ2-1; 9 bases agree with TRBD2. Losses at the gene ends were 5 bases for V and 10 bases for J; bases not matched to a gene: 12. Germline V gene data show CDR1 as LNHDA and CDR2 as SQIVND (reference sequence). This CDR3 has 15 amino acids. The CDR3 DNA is TGTGCCAGTAGTGCCATAGCGGGGGCCCGCGGGGAGCAGTTCTTC. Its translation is CASSAIAGARGEQFF. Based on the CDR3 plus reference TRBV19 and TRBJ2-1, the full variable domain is DGGITQSPKYLFRKEGQNVTLSCEQNLNHDAMYWYRQDPGQGLRLIYYSQIVNDFQKGDIAEGYSVSREKKESFPLTVTSAQKNPTAFYLCASSAIAGARGEQFFGPGTRLTVL.

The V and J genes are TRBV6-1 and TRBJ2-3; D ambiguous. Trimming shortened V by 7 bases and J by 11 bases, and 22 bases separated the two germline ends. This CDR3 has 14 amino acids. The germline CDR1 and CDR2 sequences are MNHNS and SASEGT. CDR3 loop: CASTLLRFREVQYF. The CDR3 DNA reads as TGTGCCAGCACCTTACTCCGTTTCCGAGAAGTGCAGTATTTT.

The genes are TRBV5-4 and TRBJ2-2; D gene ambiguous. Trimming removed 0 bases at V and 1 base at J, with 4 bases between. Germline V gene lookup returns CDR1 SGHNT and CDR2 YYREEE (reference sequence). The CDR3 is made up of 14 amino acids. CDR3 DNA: TGTGCCAGCAGCTTGGGACAGAACACCGGGGAGCTGTTTTTT. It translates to CASSLGQNTGELFF.

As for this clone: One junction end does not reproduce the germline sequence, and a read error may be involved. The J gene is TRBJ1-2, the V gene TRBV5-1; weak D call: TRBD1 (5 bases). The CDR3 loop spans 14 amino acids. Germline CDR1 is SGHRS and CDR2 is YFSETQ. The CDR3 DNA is TGCGCCAGCAGCTTGGGGACAACTAACTATGGCTACCCCTTC. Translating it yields CASSLGTTNYGYPF.